What follows is one TCR beta chain and its context. This clone was observed a handful of times. It lacks a known antigen. Base qualities are missing; no much larger clone stands one base away. This entry belongs to a study of T cells in localized non-small cell lung cancer (TCRdb year 2020). Regarding the study in general: T cell repertoires of 200 to 250 early-stage NSCLC patients were analyzed, with tumors being compared against uninvolved tumor-adjacent lungs. All 220 or so NSCLC patients in the cohort were treatment-naive and had localized lung tumors that were resected. A mean age of about 66 years was recorded for the NSCLC patients, of whom around 140 were male and some 99 were female.

The V end loses 0 bases and the J end loses 7 bases, and a stretch of 10 bases separates them. For CDR1 and CDR2, the germline V gene lists SGDLS and YYNGEE. Reading from cysteine to phenylalanine, the CDR3 counts 14 amino acids. The CDR3 DNA has 42 bases and is translated from base 1. At diagnosis, peripheral blood, uninvolved tumor-adjacent lung and tumor were collected and stored as a combination of fresh-frozen and FFPE material. For TCR repertoire profiling, blood samples were analyzed in the form of peripheral blood mononuclear cells. TCR beta CDR3 regions were sequenced from DNA using the immunoSEQ Assay. The original methods were these. T cell density was computed as TCR beta template counts normalized to usable DNA estimated by amplifying housekeeping genes. Using the preseqR package, richness was estimated by extrapolating to 120,000 templates for tissue samples and 400,000 templates for PBMC samples. Clonality was taken to be one minus Pielou's evenness. To identify tissue-enriched TCRs, differential abundance testing was run on productive amino-acid clonotypes with a minimum total count of 5 and an alpha of 0.1. The Jaccard Index and the Morisita Overlap Index were used to quantify repertoire overlap between compartments. GLIPH grouped TCR beta CDR3s together with public tetramer-defined viral CDR3s, and a viral motif had to include at least three viral sequences and show V-gene enrichment. TCRdb carries this immuneACCESS record with in-frame sequences only. Its versions omit some clonotypes, under half of them owing to an unresolved V gene in the studies checked, with the rest unexplained. V, J and clone size derive from that table, while D and trimming were established from the DNA sequence. This sample gives approximately 46,000 clones in total; 81% of them show up just once. Roughly 18% of the sample belongs to the ten largest clones.

Broad study findings and their caveats: Longer overall survival was associated with higher blood T cell density, whereas shorter survival was associated with higher adjacent-lung clonality. Uninvolved tumor-adjacent lung showed the highest T cell clonality, higher than tumor, which suggests more focused antigenic responses in the adjacent lung. A median of around 50 of the top 100 tumor clones turned up in the paired uninvolved adjacent lung, and 25 to 35 of those clones also ranked among the top 100 of that same adjacent lung. Because of the exploratory design, TCR variables were selected using unadjusted p-values without false-discovery rate correction. Because multi-region tumor sequencing was not done, intratumor heterogeneity could not be ruled out.

The V gene is TRBV9 and the J gene is TRBJ2-2; the D gene lacks a confident call. The TCR was taken from a man aged 35-69 years with stage III lung adenocarcinoma. Material: peripheral blood mononuclear cells, obtained before any cancer treatment. The CDR3 region: CASSVATQGGELFF. The sequenced DNA is TGTGCCAGCAGCGTAGCCACCCAAGGCGGGGAGCTGTTTTTT.